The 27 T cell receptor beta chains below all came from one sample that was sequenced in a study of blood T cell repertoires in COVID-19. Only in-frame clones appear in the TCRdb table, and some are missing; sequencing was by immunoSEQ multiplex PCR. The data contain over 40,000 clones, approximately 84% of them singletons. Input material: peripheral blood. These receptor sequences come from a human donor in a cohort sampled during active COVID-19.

The CDR3: CASSSTANYGYTF. The CDR3 bases are TGTGCCAGCAGCTCGACAGCAAACTATGGCTACACCTTC. The chain uses TRBV7-3 and TRBJ1-2; D might be TRBD1 (5 bases). CDR1 SGHTA and CDR2 FQGTGA come from the germline V gene. There are 13 residues in the CDR3. V shed 4 bases and J shed 2 bases, with 8 bases lying between them.

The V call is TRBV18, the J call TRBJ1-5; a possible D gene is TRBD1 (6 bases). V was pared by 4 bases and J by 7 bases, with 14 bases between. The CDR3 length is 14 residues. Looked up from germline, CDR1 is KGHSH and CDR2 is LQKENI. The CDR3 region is CASSQGGQGQPQHF. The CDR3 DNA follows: TGTGCCAGCTCACAGGGGGGGCAGGGGCAGCCCCAGCATTTT.

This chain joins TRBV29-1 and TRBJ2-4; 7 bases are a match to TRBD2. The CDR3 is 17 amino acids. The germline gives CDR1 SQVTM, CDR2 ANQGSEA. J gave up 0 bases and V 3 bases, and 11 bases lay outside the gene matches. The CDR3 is CSVDGYLGGLAKNIQYF. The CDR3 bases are TGCAGCGTTGATGGGTATTTGGGGGGGTTAGCCAAAAACATTCAGTACTTC.

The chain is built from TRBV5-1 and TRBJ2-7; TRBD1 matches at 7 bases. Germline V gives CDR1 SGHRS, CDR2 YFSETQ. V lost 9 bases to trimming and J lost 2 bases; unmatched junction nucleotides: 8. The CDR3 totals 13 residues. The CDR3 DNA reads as TGCGCCACCTCCCCCGGGACAGCCTACGAGCAGTACTTC. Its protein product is CATSPGTAYEQYF. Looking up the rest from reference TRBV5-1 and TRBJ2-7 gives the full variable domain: KAGVTQTPRYLIKTRGQQVTLSCSPISGHRSVSWYQQTPGQGLQFLFEYFSETQRNKGNFPGRFSGRQFSNSRSEMNVSTLELGDSALYLCATSPGTAYEQYFGPGTRLTVT.

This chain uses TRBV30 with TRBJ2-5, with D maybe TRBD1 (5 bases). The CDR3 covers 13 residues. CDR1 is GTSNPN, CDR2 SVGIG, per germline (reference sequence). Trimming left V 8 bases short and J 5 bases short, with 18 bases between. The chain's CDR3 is CASEQGGKETQYF. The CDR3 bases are TGTGCCAGTGAGCAGGGTGGTAAGGAGACCCAGTACTTC.

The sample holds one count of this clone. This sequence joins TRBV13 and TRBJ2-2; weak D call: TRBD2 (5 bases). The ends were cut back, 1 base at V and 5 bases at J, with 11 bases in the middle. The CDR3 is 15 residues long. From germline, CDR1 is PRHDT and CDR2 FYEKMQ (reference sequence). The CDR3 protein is CASSLAVRRTGELFF. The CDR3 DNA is TGTGCCAGCAGCTTAGCAGTCAGGAGGACCGGGGAGCTGTTTTTT.

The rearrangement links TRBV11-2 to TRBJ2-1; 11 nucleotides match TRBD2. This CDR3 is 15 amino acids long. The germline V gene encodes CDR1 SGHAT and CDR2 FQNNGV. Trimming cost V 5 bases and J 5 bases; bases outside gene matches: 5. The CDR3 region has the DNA TGTGCCAGCAGCCCCGCTAGCGGGGGGAACAATGAGCAGTTCTTC. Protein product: CASSPASGGNNEQFF. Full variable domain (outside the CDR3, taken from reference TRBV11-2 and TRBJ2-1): EAGVAQSPRYKIIEKRQSVAFWCNPISGHATLYWYQQILGQGPKLLIQFQNNGVVDDSQLPKDRFSAERLKGVDSTLKIQPAKLEDSAVYLCASSPASGGNNEQFFGPGTRLTVL.

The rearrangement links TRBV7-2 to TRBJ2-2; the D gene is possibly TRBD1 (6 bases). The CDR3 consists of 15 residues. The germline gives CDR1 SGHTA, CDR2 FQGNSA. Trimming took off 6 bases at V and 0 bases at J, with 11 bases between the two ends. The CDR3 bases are TGTGCCAGCAGAAGGAGGACAGCGAACACCGGGGAGCTGTTTTTT. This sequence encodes CASRRRTANTGELFF.

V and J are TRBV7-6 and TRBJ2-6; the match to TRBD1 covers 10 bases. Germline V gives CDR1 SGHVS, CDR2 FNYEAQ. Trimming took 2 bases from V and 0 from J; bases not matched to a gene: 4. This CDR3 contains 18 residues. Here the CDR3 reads CASSLQGQGSSGANVLTF. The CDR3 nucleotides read TGTGCCAGCAGCTTACAGGGACAGGGGAGCTCTGGGGCCAACGTCCTGACTTTC.

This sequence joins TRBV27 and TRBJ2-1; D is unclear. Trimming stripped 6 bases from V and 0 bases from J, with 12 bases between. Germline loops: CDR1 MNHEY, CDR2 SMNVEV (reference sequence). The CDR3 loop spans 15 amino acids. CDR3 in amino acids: CASSLERPSYNEQFF. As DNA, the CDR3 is TGTGCCAGCAGCCTGGAGCGTCCCTCCTACAATGAGCAGTTCTTC.

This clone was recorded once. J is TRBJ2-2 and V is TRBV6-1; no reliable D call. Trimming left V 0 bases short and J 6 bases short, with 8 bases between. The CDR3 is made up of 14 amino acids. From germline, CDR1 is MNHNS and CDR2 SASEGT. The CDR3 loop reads CASSEALPAGELFF. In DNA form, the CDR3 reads TGTGCCAGCAGTGAAGCGCTTCCGGCCGGGGAGCTGTTTTTT.

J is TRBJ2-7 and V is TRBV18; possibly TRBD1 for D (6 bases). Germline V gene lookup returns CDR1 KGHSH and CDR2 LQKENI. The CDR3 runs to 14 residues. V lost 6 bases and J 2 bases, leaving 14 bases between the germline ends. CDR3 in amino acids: CASSVPGQTYEQYF. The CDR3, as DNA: TGTGCCAGCTCCGTCCCAGGACAGACCTACGAGCAGTACTTC. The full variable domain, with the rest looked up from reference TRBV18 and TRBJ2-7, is NAGVMQNPRHLVRRRGQEARLRCSPMKGHSHVYWYRQLPEEGLKFMVYLQKENIIDESGMPKERFSAEFPKEGPSILRIQQVVRGDSAAYFCASSVPGQTYEQYFGPGTRLTVT.

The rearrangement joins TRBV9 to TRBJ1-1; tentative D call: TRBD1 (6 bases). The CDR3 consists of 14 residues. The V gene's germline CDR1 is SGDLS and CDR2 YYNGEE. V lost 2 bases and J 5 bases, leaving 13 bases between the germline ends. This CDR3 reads CASSVAGDFTEAFF. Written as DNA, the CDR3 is TGTGCCAGCAGCGTGGCAGGGGATTTTACTGAAGCTTTCTTT.

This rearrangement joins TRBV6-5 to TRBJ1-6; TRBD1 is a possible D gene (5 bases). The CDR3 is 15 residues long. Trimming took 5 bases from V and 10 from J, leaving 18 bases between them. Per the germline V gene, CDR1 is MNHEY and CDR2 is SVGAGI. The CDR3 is CASSLHSTGESPLHF. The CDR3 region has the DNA TGTGCCAGCAGTCTACATTCAACAGGAGAGTCACCCCTCCACTTT.

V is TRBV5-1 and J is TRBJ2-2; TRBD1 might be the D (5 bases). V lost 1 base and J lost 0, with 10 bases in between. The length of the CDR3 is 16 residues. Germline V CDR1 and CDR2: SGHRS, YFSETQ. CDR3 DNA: TGCGCCAGCAGCTTGCAGGGCTTATCGAACACCGGGGAGCTGTTTTTT. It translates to CASSLQGLSNTGELFF.

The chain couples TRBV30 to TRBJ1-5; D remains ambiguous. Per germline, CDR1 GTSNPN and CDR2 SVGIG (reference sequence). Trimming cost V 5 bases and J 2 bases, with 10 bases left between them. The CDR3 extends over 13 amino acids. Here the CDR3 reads CAWSGAGNQPQHF. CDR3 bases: TGTGCCTGGTCCGGAGCAGGCAATCAGCCCCAGCATTTT. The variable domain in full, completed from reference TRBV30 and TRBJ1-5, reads SQTIHQWPATLVQPVGSPLSLECTVEGTSNPNLYWYRQAAGRGLQLLFYSVGIGQISSEVPQNLSASRPQDRQFILSSKKLLLSDSGFYLCAWSGAGNQPQHFGDGTRLSIL.

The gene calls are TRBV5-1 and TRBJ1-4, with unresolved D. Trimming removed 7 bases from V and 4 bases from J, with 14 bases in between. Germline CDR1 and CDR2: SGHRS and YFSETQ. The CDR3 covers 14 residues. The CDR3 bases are TGCGCCAGCCGACGCCGGGATGATAATGAAAAACTGTTTTTT. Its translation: CASRRRDDNEKLFF.

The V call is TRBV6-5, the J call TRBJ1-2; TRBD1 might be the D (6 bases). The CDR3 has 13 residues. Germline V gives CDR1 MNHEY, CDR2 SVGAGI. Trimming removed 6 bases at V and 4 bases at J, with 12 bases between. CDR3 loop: CASSQRTAYGYTF. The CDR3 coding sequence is TGTGCCAGCAGCCAGAGGACAGCCTATGGCTACACCTTC.

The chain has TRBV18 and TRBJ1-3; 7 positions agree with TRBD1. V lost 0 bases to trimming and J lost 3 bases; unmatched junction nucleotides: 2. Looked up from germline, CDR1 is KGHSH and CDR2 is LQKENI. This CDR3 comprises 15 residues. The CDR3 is CASSPPSGGGNTIYF. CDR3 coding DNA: TGTGCCAGCTCACCACCTTCAGGGGGTGGAAACACCATATATTTT.

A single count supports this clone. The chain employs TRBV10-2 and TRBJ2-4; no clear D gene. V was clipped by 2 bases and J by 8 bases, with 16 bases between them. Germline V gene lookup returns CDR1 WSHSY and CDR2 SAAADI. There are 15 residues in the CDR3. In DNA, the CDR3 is TGCGCCAGCAGTGAGACGCAGGTTGGGCGAGACATTCAGTACTTC. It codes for CASSETQVGRDIQYF.

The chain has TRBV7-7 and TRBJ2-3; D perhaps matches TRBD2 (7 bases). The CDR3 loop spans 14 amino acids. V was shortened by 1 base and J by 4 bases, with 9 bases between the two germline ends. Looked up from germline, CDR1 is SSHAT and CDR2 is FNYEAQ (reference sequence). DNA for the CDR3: TGTGCCAGCAGCTTAGGGGAGGGGGCAGATACGCAGTATTTT. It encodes CASSLGEGADTQYF.

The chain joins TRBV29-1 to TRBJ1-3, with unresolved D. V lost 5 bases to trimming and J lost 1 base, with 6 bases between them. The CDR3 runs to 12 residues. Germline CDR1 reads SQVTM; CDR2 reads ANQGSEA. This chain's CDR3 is CSVSRSGNTIYF. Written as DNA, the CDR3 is TGCAGCGTTTCTCGTTCTGGAAACACCATATATTTT.

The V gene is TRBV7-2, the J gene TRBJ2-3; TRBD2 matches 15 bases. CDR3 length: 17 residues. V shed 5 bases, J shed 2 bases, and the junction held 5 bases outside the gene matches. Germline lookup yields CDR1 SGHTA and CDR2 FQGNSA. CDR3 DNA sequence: TGTGCCAGCAGCCTATGGACTAGCGGGGGGGCCACAGATACGCAGTATTTT. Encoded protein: CASSLWTSGGATDTQYF.

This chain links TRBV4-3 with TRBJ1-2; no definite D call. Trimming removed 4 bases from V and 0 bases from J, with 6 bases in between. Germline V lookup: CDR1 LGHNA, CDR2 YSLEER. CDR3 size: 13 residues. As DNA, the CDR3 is TGCGCCAGCAGCCGGCAGGCTAACTATGGCTACACCTTC. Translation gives CASSRQANYGYTF.

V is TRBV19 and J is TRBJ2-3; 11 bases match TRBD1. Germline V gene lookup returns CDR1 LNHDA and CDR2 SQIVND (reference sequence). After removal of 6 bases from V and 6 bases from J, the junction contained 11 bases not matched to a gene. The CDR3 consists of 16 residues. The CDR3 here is CASRPRRDRGFDTQYF. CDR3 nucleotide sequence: TGTGCCAGTAGACCCCGACGGGACAGGGGGTTCGATACGCAGTATTTT.

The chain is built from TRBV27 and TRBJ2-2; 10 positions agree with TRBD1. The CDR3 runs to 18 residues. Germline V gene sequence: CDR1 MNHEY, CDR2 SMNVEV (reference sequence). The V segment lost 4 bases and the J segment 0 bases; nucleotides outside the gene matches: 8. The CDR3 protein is CASSSPGQGRTNTGELFF. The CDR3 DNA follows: TGTGCCAGCAGTTCGCCGGGACAGGGGCGAACGAACACCGGGGAGCTGTTTTTT.

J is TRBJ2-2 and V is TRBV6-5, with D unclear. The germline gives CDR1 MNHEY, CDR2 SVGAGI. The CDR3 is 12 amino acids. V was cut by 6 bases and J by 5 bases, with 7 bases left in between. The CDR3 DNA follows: TGTGCCAGCAGCCTATCGACCGGGGAGCTGTTTTTT. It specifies CASSLSTGELFF.